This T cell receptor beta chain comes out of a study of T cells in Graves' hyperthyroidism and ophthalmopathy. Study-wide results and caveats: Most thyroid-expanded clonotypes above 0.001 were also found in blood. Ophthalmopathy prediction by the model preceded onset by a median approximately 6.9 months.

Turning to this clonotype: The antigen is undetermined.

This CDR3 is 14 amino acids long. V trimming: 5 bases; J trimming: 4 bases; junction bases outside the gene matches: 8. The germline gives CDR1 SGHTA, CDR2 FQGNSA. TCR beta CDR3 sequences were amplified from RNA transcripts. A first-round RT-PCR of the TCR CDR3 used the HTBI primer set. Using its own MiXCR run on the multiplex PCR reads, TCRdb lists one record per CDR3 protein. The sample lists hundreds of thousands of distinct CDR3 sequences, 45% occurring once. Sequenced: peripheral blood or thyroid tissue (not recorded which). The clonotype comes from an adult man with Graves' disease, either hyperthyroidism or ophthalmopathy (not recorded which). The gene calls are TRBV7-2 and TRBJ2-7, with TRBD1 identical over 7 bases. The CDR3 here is CASSRDRAQYEQYF. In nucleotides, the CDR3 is TGTGCCAGCAGCCGAGACAGGGCGCAGTACGAGCAGTACTTC.